This TCR beta chain was found in a study of blood T cells in healthy people across ages. Points from the study as a whole: Those diversity estimates obtained from one million T cells were thought to be underestimates. As naive T cell percentage varied, TCR beta diversity correlated strongly with it.

The CDR3 is 13 amino acids. Germline V CDR1 and CDR2: LGHDT, YNNKEL (reference sequence). Trimming removed 6 bases at V and 9 bases at J, with 12 bases between. Primed by a sample-barcoded 5' primer and a J-beta primer mix, a second PCR proceeded for 7 to 11 cycles. TCRdb re-called the 5' RACE reads through MiXCR, storing one row per CDR3 protein. The repertoire holds 730,000 or so distinct CDR3 sequences, with around two fifths as singletons. In the case of this clonotype: Its antigen is not known.

Each individual donor underwent a draw of about 11 milliliters of peripheral blood. This TCR was sampled from an elderly man in good health. Sequenced sample: blood. The genes are TRBV3-1 and TRBJ2-6; possibly TRBD2 for D (5 bases). The CDR3 nucleotides read TGTGCCAGCAGGTCGGAGGTTGGCAACGTCCTGACTTTC. It translates to CASRSEVGNVLTF.